A single sample is the source of the 16 T cell receptor beta chains below, sequenced in a study of read filtering for tumor transcriptome and immune sequencing. This library used roughly 430 ng RNA and molecular barcoded adaptors spanning alpha/delta and beta/gamma chains. TCRdb processed the reads anew with MiXCR; each CDR3 protein has one entry. This sample yields around 140,000 distinct CDR3 sequences, of which over 10% are seen a single time; around 8.2% belongs to the top ten. The sample consisted of a population of CD138-negative cells sorted from bone marrow. The source of these receptors is a donor aged 40 or older with multiple myeloma.

The sample holds many counts of this clonotype. The chain carries TRBV12-3 or TRBV12-4 and TRBJ2-5; D is unresolved. CDR3 length: 13 amino acids. Trimming pared 3 bases from V and 0 bases from J, leaving 5 bases between. Here the CDR3 reads CASSLTNQETQYF. The CDR3 DNA sequence: TGTGCCAGCAGTTTGACCAACCAAGAGACCCAGTACTTC.

This clonotype has ten or more counts. This chain links TRBV4-3 with TRBJ1-1; 10 bases are shared with TRBD1. With 3 bases clipped from V and 3 bases from J, the junction kept 10 bases outside the gene matches. Germline assignment: CDR1 LGHNA and CDR2 YSLEER. The CDR3 is 17 amino acids. CDR3 loop: CASSQSLGQGYHTEAFF. CDR3 nucleotides: TGCGCCAGCAGCCAGAGTTTGGGACAGGGGTATCACACTGAAGCTTTCTTT.

This clonotype occurred a few times. The chain recombines TRBV7-9 with TRBJ1-3, with D unclear. The V gene's germline CDR1 is SEHNR and CDR2 FQNEAQ (reference sequence). Between the trimmed V and J ends, which lost 4 bases and 4 bases, there was a span of 11 bases. CDR3 length: 14 residues. CDR3 amino acids: CASSSLGSGNTIYF. In DNA, the CDR3 is TGTGCCAGCAGCTCCCTGGGCTCGGGAAACACCATATATTTT.

About this clonotype itself: A read error is likely, as this CDR3 ends without the conserved phenylalanine or tryptophan. The chain combines TRBV10-3 with TRBJ2-7; 12 positions match TRBD2. This CDR3 comprises 12 residues. CDR1 ENHRY and CDR2 SYGVKD come from the germline V gene. V shed 10 bases and J 5 bases; nucleotides not matched to a gene: 3. The CDR3 is CANRTSGNEQYL. CDR3 DNA sequence: TGTGCCAACAGGACTAGCGGGAACGAGCAGTACCTC.

This clonotype occurred many times. The genes are TRBV5-1 and TRBJ2-5; 7 bases match TRBD1. Germline V gene lookup returns CDR1 SGHRS and CDR2 YFSETQ. V lost 2 bases and J lost 4; bases outside the gene matches: 8. CDR3 length equals 15 residues. CDR3: CASSFQQGMRETQYF. In DNA, the CDR3 is TGCGCCAGCAGCTTTCAACAGGGGATGAGAGAGACCCAGTACTTC.

This clonotype was observed at least ten times. The junction departs from germline at one end; a sequencing error may be responsible. The chain employs TRBV5-1 and TRBJ2-3, with D uncertain. This CDR3 region has 12 residues. Germline CDR1 and CDR2: SGHRS and YFSETQ. CDR3 sequence reads: CASSSRTDTQYF. CDR3 DNA sequence: TGTGCCAGCAGCTCCCGGACAGATACGCAGTATTTT.

This clonotype was observed many times. The rearrangement uses TRBV11-3 and TRBJ2-1; TRBD2 agrees at 10 bases. CDR3 length equals 14 residues. Per the germline V gene, CDR1 is SGHNT and CDR2 is YENEEA. Unmatched junction bases numbered 7, after V lost 5 bases and J lost 9 bases. As DNA, the CDR3 is TGTGCCAGCAGCGAAGAAGCGGGAGGGGTTGAGCAGTTCTTC. Encoded protein: CASSEEAGGVEQFF.

In regard to this clonotype: A much more abundant neighbour one base away suggests this may be a read error. The chain uses TRBV20-1 and TRBJ2-2, with D tentatively TRBD1 (6 bases). This CDR3 has 16 residues. CDR1 is DFQATT and CDR2 is SNEGSKA in the germline V gene (reference sequence). The ends were cut back, 3 bases at V and 3 bases at J, with 17 bases in the middle. CDR3 bases: TGCAGTGCTAGGCCAAACAGGGACGCGGACACCGGGGAGCTGTTTTTT. It codes for CSARPNRDADTGELFF.

In its sample, this clonotype was seen a few times. Since a much larger clone is just one base distant, this may be a read error. The chain joins TRBV7-2 to TRBJ2-1; 9 bases map to TRBD2. Trimming removed 5 bases from V and 0 bases from J; junction bases left unmatched: 17. This CDR3 has 20 residues. CDR1 is SGHTA and CDR2 is FQGNSA in the germline V gene. CDR3: CASSGSGTSRRPNSYNEQFF. CDR3 DNA: TGTGCCAGCAGCGGTTCCGGGACTAGCAGGAGGCCTAACTCCTACAATGAGCAGTTCTTC.

This clonotype came up many times. Here the CDR3 DNA reads TGCAGTGCTAGAGATGGGGGACAGCCGAACACTGAAGCTTTCTTT. This sequence encodes CSARDGGQPNTEAFF. V is TRBV20-1 and J is TRBJ1-1, with 7 bases identical to TRBD1. The CDR3 is 15 residues long. The V and J ends lost 0 bases and 1 base, in that order; junction bases with no gene match: 5. From germline, CDR1 is DFQATT and CDR2 SNEGSKA (reference sequence).

This clonotype was found a few times. V usage is TRBV5-1 and J usage is TRBJ1-3; D call uncertain. This CDR3 comprises 15 residues. From germline, CDR1 is SGHRS and CDR2 YFSETQ. Trimming took 3 bases from V and 0 from J, leaving 10 bases between them. For the CDR3, the DNA is TGCGCCAGCAGCTCGGACTTTTACTCTGGAAACACCATATATTTT. Its protein product is CASSSDFYSGNTIYF. The full variable domain, its missing parts supplied by reference TRBV5-1 and TRBJ1-3, is KAGVTQTPRYLIKTRGQQVTLSCSPISGHRSVSWYQQTPGQGLQFLFEYFSETQRNKGNFPGRFSGRQFSNSRSEMNVSTLELGDSALYLCASSSDFYSGNTIYFGEGSWLTVV.

This clonotype has a handful of counts. The chain joins TRBV7-9 to TRBJ2-7, with a possible D match to TRBD2 (5 bases). Germline assignment: CDR1 SEHNR and CDR2 FQNEAQ (reference sequence). The CDR3 loop spans 16 amino acids. Deletions cut 0 bases from V and 0 bases from J, with 12 bases between. CDR3 in amino acids: CASSLAPRALSYEQYF. CDR3 bases: TGTGCCAGCAGCTTAGCGCCGCGGGCCCTCTCCTACGAGCAGTACTTC.

At least ten counts were recorded for this clonotype. The chain carries TRBV20-1 and TRBJ2-6; 9 bases are shared with TRBD2. The CDR3 has 15 residues. Looked up from germline, CDR1 is DFQATT and CDR2 is SNEGSKA (reference sequence). The CDR3 sequence is CGGRGEFSGANVLTF. In DNA form, the CDR3 reads TGCGGCGGGAGGGGGGAATTCTCTGGGGCCAACGTCCTGACTTTC.

This clonotype has a count of ten or more. The V gene is TRBV19, the J gene TRBJ1-4, with D uncertain. CDR3 length: 16 amino acids. V lost 3 bases to trimming and J lost 0 bases, with 11 bases between them. The germline CDR1 and CDR2 sequences are LNHDA and SQIVND (reference sequence). The CDR3 nucleotides read TGTGCCAGTAGTATGGGCCCAGATACAACTAATGAAAAACTGTTTTTT. This gives the protein CASSMGPDTTNEKLFF.

This clonotype was recorded at least ten times. This chain joins TRBV20-1 and TRBJ2-1, with D perhaps given as TRBD1 or TRBD2 (5 bases each). The CDR3 length is 16 residues. Germline V lookup: CDR1 DFQATT, CDR2 SNEGSKA (reference sequence). V shed 7 bases and J shed 3 bases, with 22 bases lying between them. CDR3 coding DNA: TGCAGTGTTTCTCTTATCGGGGCCCGGAACTACAATGAGCAGTTCTTC. This translates into CSVSLIGARNYNEQFF.

In its sample, this clonotype was seen a few times. V usage is TRBV12-3 or TRBV12-4 and J usage is TRBJ2-5; no clear D. The ends were cut back, 2 bases at V and 7 bases at J, with 8 bases in the middle. The CDR3 totals 12 residues. Here the CDR3 DNA reads TGTGCCAGCAGTTTACCGAAAGGGACCCAGTACTTC. It codes for CASSLPKGTQYF.